This TCR beta chain was captured in a study of shared clonotypes between healthy human individuals. Method: immunoSEQ multiplex PCR; TCRdb's copy keeps in-frame clones and lacks some. Altogether a few hundred thousand clones are present, 95% to 97% being singletons, with the ten largest covering 0.32%. Germline CDR1 and CDR2: MNHNS and SASEGT. The V segment lost 10 bases and the J segment 7 bases; nucleotides outside the gene matches: 13. This CDR3 region has 15 residues. Sequencing was done on a sample of memory CD8+ T cells sorted from blood. Subset of the sample: CD45RO+ cells pooled with CCR7-negative TemRA cells. The gene calls are TRBV6-1 and TRBJ2-1; 10 bases agree with TRBD2. The sequence was obtained from a man aged 25 to 40 in good health. CDR3 sequence: CATATSGSHANEQFF. The CDR3 coding sequence is TGTGCCACTGCGACTAGCGGGTCCCACGCAAATGAGCAGTTCTTC.